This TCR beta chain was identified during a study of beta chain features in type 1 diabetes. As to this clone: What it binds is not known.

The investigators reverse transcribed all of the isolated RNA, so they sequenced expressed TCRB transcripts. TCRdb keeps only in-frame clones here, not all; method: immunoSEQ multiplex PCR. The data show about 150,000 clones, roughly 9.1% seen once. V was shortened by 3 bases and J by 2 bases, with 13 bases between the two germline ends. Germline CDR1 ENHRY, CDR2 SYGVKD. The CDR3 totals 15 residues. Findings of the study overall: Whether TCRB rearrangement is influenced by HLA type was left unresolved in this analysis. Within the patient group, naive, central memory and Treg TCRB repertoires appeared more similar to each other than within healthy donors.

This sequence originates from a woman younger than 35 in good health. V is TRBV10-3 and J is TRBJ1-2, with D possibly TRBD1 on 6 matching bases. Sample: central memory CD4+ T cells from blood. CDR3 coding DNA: TGTGCCATCAGTGACTCAACGACAGGCAACTATGGCTACACCTTC. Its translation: CAISDSTTGNYGYTF.